Given below is one T cell receptor (beta chain) in context. 60 Vbeta and 13 Jbeta primers were used in PCR. The data were produced by immunoSEQ multiplex PCR, yet TCRdb's version contains in-frame clones alone and is incomplete. This sample yields about 97,000 clones, of which around 57% are seen a single time; 4% to 5.5% belongs to the top ten. This record comes from a study of cytomegalovirus exposure and HLA in healthy donors. Germline CDR1 reads SGHRS; CDR2 reads YFSETQ. Trimming removed 0 bases from V and 5 bases from J, with 15 bases in between. This CDR3 has 15 residues. The receptor's source is a human donor in good health. This rearrangement joins TRBV5-1 to TRBJ2-7; maybe TRBD1 (5 bases). Sequences were obtained from PBMCs. CDR3 nucleotides: TGCGCCAGCAGCTTGGACGACAGATCTTTCCACGAGCAGTACTTC. Its protein product is CASSLDDRSFHEQYF.